This T cell receptor (beta chain) was sequenced during a study of cytotoxic CD8 clonotypes in ibrutinib-treated CLL. About the research overall: The group held roughly ten relapsed/refractory and around 14 treatment-naive patients, with 17 IGHV unmutated.

The assay was immunoSEQ multiplex PCR, and TCRdb's table has in-frame clones only and misses some. Here the sample spans approximately 200,000 clones, approximately 72% being singletons. CDR1 and CDR2 from the germline V gene are SGHDT and YYEEEE. Trimming removed 1 base from V and 2 bases from J, with 6 bases in between. The CDR3 extends over 13 amino acids. Points on this clone: Its antigen is as yet unknown.

Study outcomes and limitations: Clonality at baseline surpassed age-matched healthy donors and tracked circulating CD8+ T-cell counts. Clonality was higher at ibrutinib response and returned toward baseline at progression. Public clonotypes, rarely seen, contracted or held steady on treatment.

Sequenced here: PBMCs, sampled after 24 months of ibrutinib treatment. The clonotype comes from a human donor with chronic lymphocytic leukemia. The J gene is TRBJ2-5, the V gene TRBV5-6; D unresolved. The CDR3 nucleotides are TGTGCCAGCAGCTTGCTTGGGCAAGAGACCCAGTACTTC. Protein: CASSLLGQETQYF. The variable domain in full, completed from reference TRBV5-6 and TRBJ2-5, reads DAGVTQSPTHLIKTRGQQVTLRCSPKSGHDTVSWYQQALGQGPQFIFQYYEEEERQRGNFPDRFSGHQFPNYSSELNVNALLLGDSALYLCASSLLGQETQYFGPGTRLLVL.